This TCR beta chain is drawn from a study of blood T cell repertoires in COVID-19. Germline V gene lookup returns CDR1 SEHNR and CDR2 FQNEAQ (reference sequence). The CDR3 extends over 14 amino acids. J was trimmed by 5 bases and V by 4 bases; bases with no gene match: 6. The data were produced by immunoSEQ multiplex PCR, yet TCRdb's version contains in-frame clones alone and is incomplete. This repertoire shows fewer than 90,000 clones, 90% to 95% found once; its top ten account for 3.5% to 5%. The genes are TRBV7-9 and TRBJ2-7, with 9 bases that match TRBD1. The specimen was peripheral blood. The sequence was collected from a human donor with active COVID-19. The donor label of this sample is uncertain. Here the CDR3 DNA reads TGTGCCAGCAGCTCCCCGGACAGGGGTGACGAGCAGTACTTC. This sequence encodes CASSSPDRGDEQYF. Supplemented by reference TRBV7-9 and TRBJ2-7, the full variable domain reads DTGVSQNPRHKITKRGQNVTFRCDPISEHNRLYWYRQTLGQGPEFLTYFQNEAQLEKSRLLSDRFSAERPKGSFSTLEIQRTEQGDSAMYLCASSSPDRGDEQYFGPGTRLTVT.